What follows are 24 T cell receptor beta chains derived from one specimen sequenced in a study of blood T cell repertoires in COVID-19. The method was immunoSEQ multiplex PCR; TCRdb's version includes in-frame clones alone and lacks a portion of them. The profile shows hundreds of thousands of clones, around 87% of them singletons. Sequenced input: PBMCs or T cells enriched from blood (not recorded which). Receptors were obtained from a man aged 25-45 years who had recovered from COVID-19.

The rearrangement joins TRBV28 to TRBJ2-1, with 8 bases matching TRBD2. The V and J ends lost 3 bases and 4 bases, in that order; junction bases with no gene match: 5. CDR1 MDHEN and CDR2 SYDVKM come from the germline V gene. The length of the CDR3 is 15 residues. CDR3 in amino acids: CASSFASGLYNEQFF. The CDR3 bases are TGTGCCAGCAGTTTTGCTAGCGGGCTGTACAATGAGCAGTTCTTC.

This chain uses TRBV5-4 with TRBJ1-4, with 8 bases matching TRBD1. CDR3 length: 13 residues. Per the germline V gene, CDR1 is SGHNT and CDR2 is YYREEE (reference sequence). V lost 4 bases and J lost 8; bases outside the gene matches: 4. The CDR3 bases are TGTGCCAGCAGCCCGGGACAGGTGGAAAAACTGTTTTTT. This codes for CASSPGQVEKLFF. The variable domain in full, with the rest retrieved from reference TRBV5-4 and TRBJ1-4, is ETGVTQSPTHLIKTRGQQVTLRCSSQSGHNTVSWYQQALGQGPQFIFQYYREEENGRGNFPPRFSGLQFPNYSSELNVNALELDDSALYLCASSPGQVEKLFFGSGTQLSVL.

The rearrangement joins TRBV10-3 to TRBJ2-3; tentative D call: TRBD2 (5 bases). Trimming shortened V by 3 bases and J by 0 bases, and 13 bases separated the two germline ends. This CDR3 is built from 16 residues. Germline CDR1 reads ENHRY; CDR2 reads SYGVKD. The CDR3 here is CAISERQRKSTDTQYF. The CDR3 nucleotides are TGTGCCATCAGTGAAAGGCAGCGGAAAAGCACAGATACGCAGTATTTT.

The chain uses TRBV4-1 and TRBJ2-2, with D unclear. There are 14 residues in the CDR3. From germline, CDR1 is MGHRA and CDR2 YSYEKL. V lost 4 bases and J 1 base, leaving 7 bases between the germline ends. CDR3 in amino acids: CASSPSKNTGELFF. For the CDR3, the DNA is TGCGCCAGCAGCCCATCCAAGAACACCGGGGAGCTGTTTTTT.

The chain links TRBV19 to TRBJ2-2, with D possibly matching TRBD2 (6 bases). The germline V gene encodes CDR1 LNHDA and CDR2 SQIVND (reference sequence). The CDR3 covers 15 residues. V lost 5 bases and J 4 bases, leaving 14 bases between the germline ends. The CDR3 coding sequence is TGTGCCAGTAGTTTTGTGGCGGGGCGCACCGGGGAGCTGTTTTTT. This codes for CASSFVAGRTGELFF.

This rearrangement joins TRBV24-1 to TRBJ2-7; 9 bases are a match to TRBD2. V was pared by 9 bases and J by 5 bases, with 7 bases of the junction left unmatched. The CDR3 consists of 13 residues. CDR1 and CDR2 from the germline V gene are KGHDR and SFDVKD. CDR3 sequence: CATGRAGGDEQYF. The CDR3 region has the DNA TGTGCCACCGGAAGAGCGGGAGGAGACGAGCAGTACTTC.

J is TRBJ1-2 and V is TRBV7-2, with TRBD1 as a possible D gene (6 bases). V was cut by 6 bases and J by 8 bases, with 16 bases left in between. The length of the CDR3 is 13 residues. The germline V gene encodes CDR1 SGHTA and CDR2 FQGNSA. CDR3 in amino acids: CASRNTGSSGYTF. The CDR3 DNA reads as TGTGCCAGCAGAAACACAGGGAGTTCCGGCTACACCTTC.

The chain is built from TRBV9 and TRBJ2-2; 9 nucleotides match TRBD2. Germline CDR1 is SGDLS and CDR2 is YYNGEE. CDR3 size: 14 residues. The V segment lost 3 bases and the J segment 8 bases; nucleotides outside the gene matches: 5. Here the CDR3 reads CASSATLAGGELFF. The CDR3, as DNA: TGTGCCAGCAGCGCCACCCTAGCGGGAGGGGAGCTGTTTTTT. The entire variable domain, with the rest obtained from reference TRBV9 and TRBJ2-2, is as follows: DSGVTQTPKHLITATGQRVTLRCSPRSGDLSVYWYQQSLDQGLQFLIQYYNGEERAKGNILERFSAQQFPDLHSELNLSSLELGDSALYFCASSATLAGGELFFGEGSRLTVL.

The V and J genes are TRBV4-1 and TRBJ2-2, with TRBD2 matching over 8 bases. The germline V gene encodes CDR1 MGHRA and CDR2 YSYEKL. V lost 0 bases to trimming and J lost 3 bases; unmatched junction nucleotides: 18. This CDR3 contains 21 residues. The CDR3 here is CASSQDSPEAGEGVDTGELFF. CDR3 bases: TGCGCCAGCAGCCAAGATAGCCCGGAAGCGGGAGAGGGTGTGGACACCGGGGAGCTGTTTTTT.

The chain uses TRBV19 and TRBJ1-1; D gene uncertain. Trimming stripped 1 base from V and 1 base from J, with 7 bases between. Germline CDR1 and CDR2: LNHDA and SQIVND (reference sequence). The CDR3 length is 14 residues. The CDR3 is CASSIGLTNTEAFF. CDR3 nucleotides: TGTGCCAGTAGTATAGGACTGACGAACACTGAAGCTTTCTTT.

This sequence joins TRBV5-1 and TRBJ2-5; TRBD2 matches 7 bases. The V segment lost 2 bases and the J segment 1 base; nucleotides outside the gene matches: 8. The CDR3 totals 16 residues. Germline CDR1 is SGHRS and CDR2 is YFSETQ. Here the CDR3 reads CASSFGPGGFQETQYF. The CDR3 DNA reads as TGCGCCAGCAGCTTCGGTCCGGGGGGATTCCAAGAGACCCAGTACTTC.

This clone was picked up one time. The J gene is TRBJ1-4, the V gene TRBV4-1; 7 nucleotides align to TRBD1. V dropped 5 bases and J dropped 4; count of bases not matched to a gene: 7. The CDR3 covers 15 residues. Germline V gene sequence: CDR1 MGHRA, CDR2 YSYEKL. In nucleotides, the CDR3 is TGCGCCAGCAGCAAACCGGGACAGCTTAATGAAAAACTGTTTTTT. Protein sequence: CASSKPGQLNEKLFF.

The table lists this clone with a count of one. In DNA form, the CDR3 reads TGTGCCAGCAGCCATTCCTCAGGGGGCGCTGGCTATGGCTACACCTTC. As protein: CASSHSSGGAGYGYTF. This sequence joins TRBV5-5 and TRBJ1-2; 8 bases align to TRBD1. The V gene end was trimmed by 4 bases and the J gene end by 4 bases; junction bases not matched to a gene: 12. Germline V gene sequence: CDR1 SGHKS, CDR2 YYEKEE (reference sequence). The CDR3 runs 16 residues.

This chain links TRBV30 with TRBJ1-1; D remains unclear. The CDR3 consists of 11 residues. The V end lost 0 bases, the J end lost 11 bases, and 10 bases lay between the germline ends. The germline gives CDR1 GTSNPN, CDR2 SVGIG (reference sequence). This chain's CDR3 is CAWSVAYLAFF. CDR3 DNA: TGTGCCTGGAGTGTAGCATATTTGGCTTTCTTT.

This clone was seen just once. The J gene is TRBJ2-3, the V gene TRBV19; D possibly corresponds to TRBD2 (6 bases). This CDR3 is built from 14 residues. Germline V gene data show CDR1 as LNHDA and CDR2 as SQIVND (reference sequence). Trimming shortened V by 6 bases and J by 5 bases, and 15 bases separated the two germline ends. The CDR3: CASRRGGVIDTQYF. For the CDR3, the DNA is TGTGCCAGTAGGCGGGGCGGGGTTATAGATACGCAGTATTTT.

The rearrangement links TRBV7-9 to TRBJ1-1, with D perhaps matching TRBD1 (5 bases). Trimming left V 1 base short and J 6 bases short, with 9 bases between. This CDR3 has 13 residues. Germline V gene data show CDR1 as SEHNR and CDR2 as FQNEAQ (reference sequence). DNA of the CDR3: TGTGCCAGCAGCTTAGTGCGCAGGGCTGAAGCTTTCTTT. Protein: CASSLVRRAEAFF.

V and J are TRBV5-8 and TRBJ2-7; 9 bases are a match to TRBD1. The germline gives CDR1 SGHTS, CDR2 YDEGEE. V lost 6 bases to trimming and J lost 6 bases; unmatched junction nucleotides: 4. This CDR3 comprises 12 residues. CDR3 coding DNA: TGTGCCAGCAACACACAGGGGGCCGAGCAGTACTTC. This gives the protein CASNTQGAEQYF.

In DNA, the CDR3 is TGTGCTAGTGGTTTGGTGGAGAATCAGCCCCAGCATTTT. Residues: CASGLVENQPQHF. The V call is TRBV12-5, the J call TRBJ1-5, with D hard to call. This CDR3 contains 13 residues. V was trimmed by 0 bases and J by 4 bases, leaving 4 bases between them. CDR1 and CDR2 from the germline V gene are LGHNT and FRNRAP.

The chain combines TRBV12-3 or TRBV12-4 with TRBJ1-3; unclear D gene. The CDR3 has 11 residues. The V end was cut by 5 bases, the J end by 9 bases, with 8 bases between. Here the CDR3 reads CASSIQATIYF. The CDR3 DNA sequence: TGTGCCAGCAGTATCCAAGCCACCATATATTTT.

CDR3 sequence: CASSRTPPRNEKLFF. CDR3 bases: TGTGCCAGCAGCAGGACACCACCCCGTAATGAAAAACTGTTTTTT. The V and J genes are TRBV2 and TRBJ1-4; D perhaps matches TRBD1 (5 bases). The CDR3 runs 15 residues. Germline assignment: CDR1 SNHLY and CDR2 FYNNEI. Trimming took off 6 bases at V and 4 bases at J, with 15 bases between the two ends.

The chain recombines TRBV19 with TRBJ2-5, with D possibly matching TRBD1 (6 bases). This CDR3 comprises 15 residues. Germline values: CDR1 LNHDA, CDR2 SQIVND (reference sequence). The V gene lost 4 bases and the J gene lost 3 bases, with 15 bases spanning the gap. In DNA form, the CDR3 reads TGTGCCAGTAGTAACCCCGGGACATCTAAAGAGACCCAGTACTTC. It specifies CASSNPGTSKETQYF.

The chain couples TRBV7-8 to TRBJ2-7; D unresolved. CDR1 and CDR2 from the germline V gene are SGHVS and FQNEAQ. The CDR3 consists of 15 residues. V lost 4 bases and J 6 bases, leaving 19 bases between the germline ends. In DNA form, the CDR3 reads TGTGCCAGCAGCTCCCCCAATGACATGGTCGGCGAGCAGTACTTC. Amino acid sequence: CASSSPNDMVGEQYF.

This CDR3 reads CASSRSTGPYEQYF. The DNA of the CDR3 is TGTGCCAGCTCACGTTCGACAGGACCCTACGAGCAGTACTTC. This chain joins TRBV18 and TRBJ2-7; D is perhaps TRBD1 (6 bases). Trimming cost V 4 bases and J 2 bases, with 12 bases left between them. This CDR3 contains 14 residues. Germline lookup yields CDR1 KGHSH and CDR2 LQKENI.

This clone was seen a single time. V is TRBV18 and J is TRBJ2-1; TRBD2 aligns across 7 bases. The ends lost 3 bases at V and 4 bases at J; junction bases unmatched: 6. Germline assignment: CDR1 KGHSH and CDR2 LQKENI. CDR3 size: 15 residues. CDR3 coding DNA: TGTGCCAGCTCACCCTCTAGCGGACTATACAATGAGCAGTTCTTC. It codes for CASSPSSGLYNEQFF.